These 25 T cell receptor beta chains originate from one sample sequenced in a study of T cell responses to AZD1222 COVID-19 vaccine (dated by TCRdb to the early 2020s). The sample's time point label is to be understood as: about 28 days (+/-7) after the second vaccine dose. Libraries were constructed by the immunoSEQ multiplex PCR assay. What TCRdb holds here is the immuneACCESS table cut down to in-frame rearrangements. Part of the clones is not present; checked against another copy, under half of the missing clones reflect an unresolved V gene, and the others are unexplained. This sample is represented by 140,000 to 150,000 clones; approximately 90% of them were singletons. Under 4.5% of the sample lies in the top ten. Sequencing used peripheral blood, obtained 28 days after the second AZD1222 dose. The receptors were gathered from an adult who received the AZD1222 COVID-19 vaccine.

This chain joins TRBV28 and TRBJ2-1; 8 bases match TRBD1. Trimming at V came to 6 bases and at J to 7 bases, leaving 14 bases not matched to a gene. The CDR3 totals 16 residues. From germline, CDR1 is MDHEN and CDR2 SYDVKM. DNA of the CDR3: TGTGCCAGCAGGACGGCGGGGCAGGGGGCGATGAATGAGCAGTTCTTC. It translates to CASRTAGQGAMNEQFF.

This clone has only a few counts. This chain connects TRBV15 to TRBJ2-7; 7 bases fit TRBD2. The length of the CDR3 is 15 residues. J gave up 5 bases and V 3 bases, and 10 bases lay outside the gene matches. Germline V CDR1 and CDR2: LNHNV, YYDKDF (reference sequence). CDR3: CATSRGGILRDEQYF. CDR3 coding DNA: TGTGCCACCAGCAGGGGGGGGATTCTCCGGGACGAGCAGTACTTC.

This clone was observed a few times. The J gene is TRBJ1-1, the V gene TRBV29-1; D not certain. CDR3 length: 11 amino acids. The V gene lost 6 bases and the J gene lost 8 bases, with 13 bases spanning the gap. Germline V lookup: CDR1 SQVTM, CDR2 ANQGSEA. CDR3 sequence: CSVARYSEAFF. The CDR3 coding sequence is TGCAGCGTCGCCCGATACAGCGAAGCTTTCTTT.

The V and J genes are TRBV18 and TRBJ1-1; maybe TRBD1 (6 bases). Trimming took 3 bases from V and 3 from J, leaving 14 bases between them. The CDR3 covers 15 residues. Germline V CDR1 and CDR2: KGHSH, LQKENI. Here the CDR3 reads CASSPAGGRDTEAFF. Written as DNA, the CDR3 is TGTGCCAGCTCACCGGCCGGGGGGCGGGACACTGAAGCTTTCTTT.

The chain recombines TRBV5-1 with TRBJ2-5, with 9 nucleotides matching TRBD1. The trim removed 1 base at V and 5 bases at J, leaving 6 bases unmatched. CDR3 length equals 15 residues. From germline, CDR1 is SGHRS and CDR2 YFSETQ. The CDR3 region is CASSLWDGTGETQYF. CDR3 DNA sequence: TGCGCCAGCAGCTTGTGGGACGGGACAGGGGAGACCCAGTACTTC.

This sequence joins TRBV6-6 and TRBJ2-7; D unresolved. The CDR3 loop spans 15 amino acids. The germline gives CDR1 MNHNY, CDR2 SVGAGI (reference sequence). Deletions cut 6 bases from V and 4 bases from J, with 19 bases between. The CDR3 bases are TGTGCCAGCAGCGTGAGCCCTGAGAGTCGGTACGAGCAGTACTTC. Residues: CASSVSPESRYEQYF.

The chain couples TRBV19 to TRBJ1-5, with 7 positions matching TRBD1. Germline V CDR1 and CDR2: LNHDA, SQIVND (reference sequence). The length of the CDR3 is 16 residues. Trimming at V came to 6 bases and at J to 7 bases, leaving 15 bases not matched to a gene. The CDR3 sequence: CASRRTYRGGEQPQHF. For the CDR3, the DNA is TGTGCCAGTAGGCGAACTTACAGGGGCGGCGAGCAGCCCCAGCATTTT. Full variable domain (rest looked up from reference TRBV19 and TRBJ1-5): DGGITQSPKYLFRKEGQNVTLSCEQNLNHDAMYWYRQDPGQGLRLIYYSQIVNDFQKGDIAEGYSVSREKKESFPLTVTSAQKNPTAFYLCASRRTYRGGEQPQHFGDGTRLSIL.

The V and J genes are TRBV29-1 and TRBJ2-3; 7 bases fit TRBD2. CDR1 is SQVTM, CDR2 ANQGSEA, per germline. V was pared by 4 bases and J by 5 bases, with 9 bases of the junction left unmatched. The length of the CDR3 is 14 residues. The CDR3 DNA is TGCAGCGTTGTTGGGCCGGGGGGTGGAGATACGCAGTATTTT. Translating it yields CSVVGPGGGDTQYF.

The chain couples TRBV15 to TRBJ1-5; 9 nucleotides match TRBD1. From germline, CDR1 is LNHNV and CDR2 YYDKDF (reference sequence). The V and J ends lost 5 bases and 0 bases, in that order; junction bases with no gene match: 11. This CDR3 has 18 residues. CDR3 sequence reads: CATSFLDRGGFSNQPQHF. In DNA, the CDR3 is TGTGCCACCAGCTTTTTGGACAGGGGTGGATTTAGCAATCAGCCCCAGCATTTT.

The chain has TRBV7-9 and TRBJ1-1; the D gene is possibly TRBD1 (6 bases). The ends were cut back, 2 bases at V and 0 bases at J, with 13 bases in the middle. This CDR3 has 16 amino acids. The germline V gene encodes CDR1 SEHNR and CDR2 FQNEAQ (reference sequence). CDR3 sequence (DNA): TGTGCCAGCAGCTTACCCCAGGGACATATGAACACTGAAGCTTTCTTT. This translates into CASSLPQGHMNTEAFF. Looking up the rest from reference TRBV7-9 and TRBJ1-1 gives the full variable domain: DTGVSQNPRHKITKRGQNVTFRCDPISEHNRLYWYRQTLGQGPEFLTYFQNEAQLEKSRLLSDRFSAERPKGSFSTLEIQRTEQGDSAMYLCASSLPQGHMNTEAFFGQGTRLTVV.

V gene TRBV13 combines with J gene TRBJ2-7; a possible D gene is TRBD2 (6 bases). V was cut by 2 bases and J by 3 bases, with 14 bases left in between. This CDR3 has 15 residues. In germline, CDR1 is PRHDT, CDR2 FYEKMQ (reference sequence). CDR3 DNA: TGTGCCAGCAGCTTAAAGGGTAGCGGAGTCTACGAGCAGTACTTC. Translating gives CASSLKGSGVYEQYF.

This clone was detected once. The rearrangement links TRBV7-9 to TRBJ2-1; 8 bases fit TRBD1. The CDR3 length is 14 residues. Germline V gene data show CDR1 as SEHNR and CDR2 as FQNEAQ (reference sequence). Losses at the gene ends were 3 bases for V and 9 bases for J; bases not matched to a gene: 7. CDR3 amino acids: CASSFWDRWVEQFF. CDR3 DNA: TGTGCCAGCAGCTTTTGGGACAGGTGGGTTGAGCAGTTCTTC.

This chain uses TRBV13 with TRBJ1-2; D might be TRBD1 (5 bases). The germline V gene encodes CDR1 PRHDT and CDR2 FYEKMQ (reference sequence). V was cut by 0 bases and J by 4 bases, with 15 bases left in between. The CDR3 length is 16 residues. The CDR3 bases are TGTGCCAGCAGCTTAGGGTCGGGGGGGACGGCCTATGGCTACACCTTC. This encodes CASSLGSGGTAYGYTF.

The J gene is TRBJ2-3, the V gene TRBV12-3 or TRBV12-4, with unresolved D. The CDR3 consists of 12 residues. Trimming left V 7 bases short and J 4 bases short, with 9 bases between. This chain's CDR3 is CASTTPPDTQYF. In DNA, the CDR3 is TGTGCCAGCACCACCCCCCCAGATACGCAGTATTTT.

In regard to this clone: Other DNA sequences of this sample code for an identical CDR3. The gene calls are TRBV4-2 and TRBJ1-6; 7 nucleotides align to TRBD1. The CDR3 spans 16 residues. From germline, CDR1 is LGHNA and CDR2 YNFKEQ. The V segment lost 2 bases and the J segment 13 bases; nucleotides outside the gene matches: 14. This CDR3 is CASSQPTDRDGSPLHF. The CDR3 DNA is TGTGCCAGCAGCCAACCCACCGACAGGGACGGTTCGCCCCTCCACTTT.

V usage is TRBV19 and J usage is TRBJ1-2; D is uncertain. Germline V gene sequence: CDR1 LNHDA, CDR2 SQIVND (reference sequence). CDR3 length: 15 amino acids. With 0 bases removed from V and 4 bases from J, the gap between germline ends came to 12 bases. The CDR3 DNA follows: TGTGCCAGTAGTATAGACCATGGCAAACTCTATGGCTACACCTTC. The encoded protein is CASSIDHGKLYGYTF.

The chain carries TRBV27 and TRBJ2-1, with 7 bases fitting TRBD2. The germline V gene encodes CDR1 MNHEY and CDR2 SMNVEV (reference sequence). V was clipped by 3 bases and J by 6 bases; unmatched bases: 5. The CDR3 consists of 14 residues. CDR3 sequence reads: CASSFGASGNEQFF. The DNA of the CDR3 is TGTGCCAGCAGTTTCGGCGCTAGCGGCAATGAGCAGTTCTTC.

The CDR3 sequence: CASAPGGEGSYEQYF. DNA of the CDR3: TGTGCCAGCGCTCCGGGGGGCGAAGGTTCCTACGAGCAGTACTTC. The chain couples TRBV2 to TRBJ2-7; D may be TRBD2 (7 bases). V shed 8 bases and J shed 1 base, with 18 bases lying between them. CDR3 length: 15 residues. Per germline, CDR1 SNHLY and CDR2 FYNNEI.

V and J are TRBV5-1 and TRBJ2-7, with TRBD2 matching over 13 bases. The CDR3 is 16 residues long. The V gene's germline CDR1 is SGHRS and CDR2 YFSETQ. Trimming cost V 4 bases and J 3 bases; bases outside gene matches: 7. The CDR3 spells CASSLPGLAGHYEQYF. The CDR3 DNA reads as TGCGCCAGCAGCCTACCGGGACTAGCGGGGCACTACGAGCAGTACTTC. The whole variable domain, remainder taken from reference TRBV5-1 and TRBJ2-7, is KAGVTQTPRYLIKTRGQQVTLSCSPISGHRSVSWYQQTPGQGLQFLFEYFSETQRNKGNFPGRFSGRQFSNSRSEMNVSTLELGDSALYLCASSLPGLAGHYEQYFGPGTRLTVT.

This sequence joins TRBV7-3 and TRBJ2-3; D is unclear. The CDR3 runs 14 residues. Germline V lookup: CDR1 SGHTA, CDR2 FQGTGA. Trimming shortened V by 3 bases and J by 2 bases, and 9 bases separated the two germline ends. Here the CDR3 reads CASSLMGTTDTQYF. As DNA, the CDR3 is TGTGCCAGCAGCTTGATGGGTACCACAGATACGCAGTATTTT.

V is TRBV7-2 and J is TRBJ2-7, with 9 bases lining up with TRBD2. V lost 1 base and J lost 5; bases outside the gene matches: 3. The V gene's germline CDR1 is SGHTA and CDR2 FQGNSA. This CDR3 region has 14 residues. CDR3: CASSLGGGANEQYF. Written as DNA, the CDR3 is TGTGCCAGCAGCTTAGGCGGGGGGGCCAACGAGCAGTACTTC.

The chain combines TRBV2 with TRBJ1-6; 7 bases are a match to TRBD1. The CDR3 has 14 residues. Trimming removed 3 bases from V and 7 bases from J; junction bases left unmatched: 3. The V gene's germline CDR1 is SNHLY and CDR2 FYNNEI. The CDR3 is CASSDRGWNSPLHF. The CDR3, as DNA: TGTGCCAGCAGTGACAGGGGGTGGAATTCACCCCTCCACTTT.

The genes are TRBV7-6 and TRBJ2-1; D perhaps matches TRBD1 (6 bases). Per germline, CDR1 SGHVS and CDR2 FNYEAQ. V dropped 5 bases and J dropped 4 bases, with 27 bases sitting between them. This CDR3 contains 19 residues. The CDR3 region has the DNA TGTGCCAGCAGCCTTGTATCGAGTGTGGGACAAGGGTTTTACAATGAGCAGTTCTTC. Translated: CASSLVSSVGQGFYNEQFF.

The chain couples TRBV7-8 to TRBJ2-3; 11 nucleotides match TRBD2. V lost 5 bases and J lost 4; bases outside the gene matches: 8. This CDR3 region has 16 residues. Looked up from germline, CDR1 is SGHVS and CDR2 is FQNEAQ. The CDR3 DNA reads TGTGCCAGCAGCGGAAGGGCTAGCGGGGGGCCAGATACGCAGTATTTT. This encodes CASSGRASGGPDTQYF.

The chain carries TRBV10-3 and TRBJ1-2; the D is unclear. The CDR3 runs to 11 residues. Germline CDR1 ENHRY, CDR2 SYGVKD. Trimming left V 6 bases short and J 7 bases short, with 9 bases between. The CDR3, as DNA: TGTGCCATCAGCCTCGGCGGTGGCTACACCTTC. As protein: CAISLGGGYTF.